The 9 T cell receptor beta chains listed next were all sequenced from one sample in a study of shared clonotypes between healthy human individuals. Some clones are missing from TCRdb's copy, which holds only in-frame ones; the method was immunoSEQ multiplex PCR. The sample records some 690,000 clones, less than 95% being singletons. Sequenced material: memory CD8+ T cells from PBMCs. Stated subset: CD45RO+ cells pooled with CCR7-negative TemRA cells. These receptors were obtained from a young man in good health. Some clones in this sample may be carry-over from other donors' samples.

V is TRBV7-2 and J is TRBJ2-7; 7 positions match TRBD2. The CDR3 extends over 14 amino acids. Per germline, CDR1 SGHTA and CDR2 FQGNSA. The V and J ends lost 5 bases and 2 bases, in that order; junction bases with no gene match: 6. In nucleotides, the CDR3 is TGTGCCAGCAGCCAGCGGGGAGGCACCTACGAGCAGTACTTC. Amino acid sequence: CASSQRGGTYEQYF.

The chain recombines TRBV5-1 with TRBJ1-2; a weak D match, TRBD1 (5 bases). The CDR3 covers 13 residues. Trimming left V 0 bases short and J 3 bases short, with 6 bases between. The V gene's germline CDR1 is SGHRS and CDR2 YFSETQ. CDR3 nucleotides: TGCGCCAGCAGCTTGGAGGGGTACTATGGCTACACCTTC. Protein sequence: CASSLEGYYGYTF.

The chain's CDR3 is CASSWAGAGEQYF. The CDR3 coding sequence is TGTGCCAGCAGCTGGGCGGGAGCTGGTGAGCAGTACTTC. The chain combines TRBV11-3 with TRBJ2-7, with 7 nucleotides matching TRBD2. CDR3 size: 13 residues. Germline trimming cut 4 bases from V and 7 bases from J; bases unmatched to any gene: 7. Germline lookup yields CDR1 SGHNT and CDR2 YENEEA.

The rearrangement joins TRBV9 to TRBJ2-1, with 10 positions matching TRBD2. Trimming removed 0 bases from V and 0 bases from J; junction bases left unmatched: 6. The germline V gene has CDR1 SGDLS and CDR2 YYNGEE. This CDR3 comprises 18 residues. CDR3 residues: CASSVVGTSESSYNEQFF. The CDR3 DNA reads TGTGCCAGCAGCGTAGTAGGGACTAGCGAGAGCTCCTACAATGAGCAGTTCTTC.

The V gene is TRBV12-5, the J gene TRBJ2-2, with TRBD2 as a possible D gene (5 bases). CDR1 LGHNT and CDR2 FRNRAP come from the germline V gene. The length of the CDR3 is 13 residues. Trimming cost V 7 bases and J 4 bases, with 10 bases left between them. The DNA for the CDR3 is TGTGCTAGTGCCATGCGGGCCACCGGGGAGCTGTTTTTT. Translation gives CASAMRATGELFF.

This chain joins TRBV28 and TRBJ1-4; no clear D. Trimming cost V 7 bases and J 8 bases, with 14 bases left between them. The germline gives CDR1 MDHEN, CDR2 SYDVKM. CDR3 size: 13 residues. In nucleotides, the CDR3 is TGTGCCAGCACTTTTGTTCTTGGGGAAAAACTGTTTTTT. As protein: CASTFVLGEKLFF.

This chain links TRBV11-2 with TRBJ2-4; TRBD2 matches 8 bases. V gave up 5 bases and J gave up 2 bases; unmatched junction bases: 11. CDR3 size: 17 residues. CDR1 is SGHAT, CDR2 FQNNGV, per germline. For the CDR3, the DNA is TGTGCCAGCAGCGACCTTAGCGGGATAAAACCCAAAAACATTCAGTACTTC. Protein product: CASSDLSGIKPKNIQYF.

V and J are TRBV6-5 and TRBJ1-1; D remains unclear. The germline CDR1 and CDR2 sequences are MNHEY and SVGAGI. V dropped 4 bases and J dropped 11 bases, with 8 bases sitting between them. This CDR3 is built from 10 residues. The CDR3 sequence: CASSLGEAFF. The CDR3, as DNA: TGTGCCAGCAGTTTGGGAGAGGCTTTCTTT.

The rearrangement joins TRBV2 to TRBJ1-1, with TRBD1 matching 9 bases. Unmatched junction bases numbered 14, after V lost 7 bases and J lost 11 bases. This CDR3 is built from 14 residues. The germline V gene has CDR1 SNHLY and CDR2 FYNNEI. The CDR3 here is CASTLPRTGDDAFF. The CDR3 nucleotides are TGTGCCAGCACCCTACCCAGGACAGGGGATGACGCTTTCTTT.